This TCR beta chain was sequenced in a study of CD8+CD57+ T cells in acquired aplastic anemia. Study summary: Mean DNA quantity obtained from sorted CD4+ and CD8+ cells was 3 to 4 ug. General study points: Between the patient and control groups, CD8+ Simpson's diversity did not differ significantly.

This clonotype has more than one count but fewer than ten. Its antigen is undetermined. TCR beta VDJ combinations and CDR3 sequences were profiled from genomic DNA. In TCRdb, the reads were re-called with MiXCR into one record per CDR3 protein. The sample yields about 160,000 distinct CDR3 sequences, about 45% seen once. Individuals selected for sequencing had exhibited CD8+CD57+ cell expansion on flow cytometry. What was sequenced was sorted CD4+, CD8+, or CD8+CD57+ T cells (not recorded which) from PBMCs. This clonotype was sampled from a human donor with aplastic anemia.

The CDR3 DNA follows: TGTGCCAGCAGCAGAGTTGGCGATTCACCCCTCCACTTT. It translates to CASSRVGDSPLHF. The chain joins TRBV7-3 to TRBJ1-6; the D is unclear. V was cut by 5 bases and J by 8 bases, with 10 bases left in between. Per the germline V gene, CDR1 is SGHTA and CDR2 is FQGTGA. The CDR3 runs 13 residues.